The clone carrying this TCR beta chain was picked up a small number of times. Its antigen is undetermined. This specimen comes from a study of T cell responses to AZD1222 COVID-19 vaccine. The repertoire was sequenced with immunoSEQ multiplex PCR; TCRdb's copy has only in-frame clones and lacks some. Altogether fewer than 150,000 clones are present, roughly 90% being singletons, with the ten largest covering roughly 1.7%. Findings and caveats of the study: It should be noted that donors were predominantly white British and more often female, and clonal diversity was possibly underestimated. Repertoire samples came only from after the peak T cell response. Mapped onto spike, vaccine-associated CD4 TCRs spanned it and were dominant at 160-218 and 743-854.

Some second doses came at about 4 weeks and others at about 12 weeks; these were pooled. The TCR originated in an adult who received the AZD1222 COVID-19 vaccine. Sample: peripheral blood, taken 28 days after the second AZD1222 dose.

CDR3 nucleotide sequence: TGTGCCAGCTCACCACGGACAGGTCTTGGGGACTGGGTTGGGGCCAACGTCCTGACTTTC. The encoded protein is CASSPRTGLGDWVGANVLTF. The chain has TRBV18 and TRBJ2-6; D possibly corresponds to TRBD1 (7 bases). Trimming cost V 1 base and J 3 bases, with 22 bases left between them. The CDR3 has 20 residues. Germline V lookup: CDR1 KGHSH, CDR2 LQKENI.